This T cell receptor (beta chain) was identified in a study of cytomegalovirus exposure and HLA in healthy donors. Study conclusions and caveats: Cytomegalovirus status was reportedly diagnosed by the classifier with high specificity and sensitivity.

The method was immunoSEQ multiplex PCR; TCRdb's version includes in-frame clones alone and lacks a portion of them. The sample carries over 200,000 clones, about nine tenths recorded once. Details on this clone: Antigen specificity is unknown.

Looked up from germline, CDR1 is SEHNR and CDR2 is FQNEAQ (reference sequence). The germline V and J ends were trimmed by 2 bases and 8 bases, with 13 bases remaining between them. The CDR3 contains 14 residues. Sample: PBMCs. The V and J genes are TRBV7-9 and TRBJ2-1; weak D call: TRBD2 (6 bases). This TCR was sampled from a woman under 30 in good health and CMV-seropositive. The CDR3 DNA is TGTGCCAGCAGCTTAAGACGGGGGATAGATGAGCAGTTCTTC. It is translated as CASSLRRGIDEQFF.